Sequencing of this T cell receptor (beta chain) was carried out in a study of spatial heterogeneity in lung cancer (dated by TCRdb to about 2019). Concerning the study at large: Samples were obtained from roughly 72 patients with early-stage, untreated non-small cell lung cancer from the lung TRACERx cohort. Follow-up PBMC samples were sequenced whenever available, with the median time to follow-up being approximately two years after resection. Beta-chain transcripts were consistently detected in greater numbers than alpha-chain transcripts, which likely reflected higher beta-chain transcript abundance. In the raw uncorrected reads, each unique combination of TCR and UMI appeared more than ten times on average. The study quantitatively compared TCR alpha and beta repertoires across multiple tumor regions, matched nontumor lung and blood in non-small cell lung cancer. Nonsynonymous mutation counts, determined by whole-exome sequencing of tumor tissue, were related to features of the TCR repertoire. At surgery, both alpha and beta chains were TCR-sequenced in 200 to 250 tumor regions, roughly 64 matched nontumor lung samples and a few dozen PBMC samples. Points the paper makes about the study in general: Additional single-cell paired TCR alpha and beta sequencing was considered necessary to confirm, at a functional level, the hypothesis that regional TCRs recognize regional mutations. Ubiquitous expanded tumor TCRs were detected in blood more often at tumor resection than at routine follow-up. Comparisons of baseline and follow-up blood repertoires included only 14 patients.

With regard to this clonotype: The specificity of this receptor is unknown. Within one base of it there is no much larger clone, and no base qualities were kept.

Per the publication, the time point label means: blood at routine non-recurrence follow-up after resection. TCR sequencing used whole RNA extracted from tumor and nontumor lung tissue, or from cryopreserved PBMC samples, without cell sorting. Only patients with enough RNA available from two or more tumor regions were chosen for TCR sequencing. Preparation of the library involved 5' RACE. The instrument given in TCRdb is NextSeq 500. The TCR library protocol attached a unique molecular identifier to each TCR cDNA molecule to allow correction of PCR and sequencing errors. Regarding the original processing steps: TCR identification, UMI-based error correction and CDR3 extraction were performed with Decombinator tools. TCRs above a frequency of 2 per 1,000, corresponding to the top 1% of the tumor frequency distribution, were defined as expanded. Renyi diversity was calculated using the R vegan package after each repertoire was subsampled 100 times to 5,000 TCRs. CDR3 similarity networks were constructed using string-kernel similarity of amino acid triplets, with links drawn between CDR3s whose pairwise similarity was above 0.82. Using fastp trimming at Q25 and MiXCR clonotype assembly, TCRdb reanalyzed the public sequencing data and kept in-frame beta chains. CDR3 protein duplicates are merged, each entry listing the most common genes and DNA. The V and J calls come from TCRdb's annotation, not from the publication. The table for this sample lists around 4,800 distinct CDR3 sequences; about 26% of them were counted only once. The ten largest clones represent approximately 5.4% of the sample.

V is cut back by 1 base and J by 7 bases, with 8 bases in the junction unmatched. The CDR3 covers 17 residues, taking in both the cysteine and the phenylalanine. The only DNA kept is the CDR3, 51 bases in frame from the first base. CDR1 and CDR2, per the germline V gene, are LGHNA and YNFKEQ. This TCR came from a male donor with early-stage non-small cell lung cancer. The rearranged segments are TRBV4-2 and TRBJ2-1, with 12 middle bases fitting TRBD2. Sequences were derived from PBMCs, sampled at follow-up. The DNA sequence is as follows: TGTGCCAGCAGCCAAGCTGTCGGGACTAGCGGGTTAAATGAGCAGTTCTTC. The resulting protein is CASSQAVGTSGLNEQFF.